This TCR beta chain is from a study of neoadjuvant anti-PD-1 for oral cavity cancer. V lost 4 bases to trimming and J lost 14 bases; unmatched junction nucleotides: 12. The length of the CDR3 is 15 residues. The V gene's germline CDR1 is MNHEY and CDR2 SMNVEV (reference sequence). Sequencing was performed with immunoSEQ multiplex PCR; in TCRdb, only in-frame clones are kept and a portion is missing. Altogether 60,000 to 75,000 clones are present, 70% to 85% being singletons, with the ten largest covering around 2.6%. This TCR was sampled from a person aged 40-85 years with oral cavity squamous cell carcinoma. V gene TRBV27 combines with J gene TRBJ1-6, with TRBD1 matching 9 bases. The material was PBMCs, obtained before nivolumab (anti-PD-1) treatment. This chain's CDR3 is CASSSPGTGNLALHF. CDR3 coding DNA: TGTGCCAGCAGTTCCCCCGGGACAGGGAATTTGGCCCTCCACTTT.